The 18 T cell receptor beta chains listed next were all sequenced from one sample in a study of blood T cell repertoires in COVID-19. Clones were sequenced by immunoSEQ multiplex PCR, and TCRdb holds only the in-frame ones, with some missing. The sample includes about 130,000 clones, 85% of them seen just once. The source material was peripheral blood. These receptors were obtained from an older man with active or convalescent COVID-19.

The chain has TRBV5-1 and TRBJ2-5, with 12 positions matching TRBD2. V lost 7 bases to trimming and J lost 4 bases; unmatched junction nucleotides: 2. The CDR3 is made up of 13 amino acids. The germline CDR1 and CDR2 sequences are SGHRS and YFSETQ. Here the CDR3 reads CASRGLAGETQYF. CDR3 bases: TGCGCCAGCCGGGGACTAGCGGGAGAGACCCAGTACTTC.

The chain recombines TRBV29-1 with TRBJ2-3, with TRBD2 matching 9 bases. Germline V CDR1 and CDR2: SQVTM, ANQGSEA. V dropped 4 bases and J dropped 4; count of bases not matched to a gene: 3. The CDR3 is 13 residues long. This CDR3 reads CSVALAGADTQYF. The CDR3 region has the DNA TGCAGCGTTGCTTTAGCGGGGGCAGATACGCAGTATTTT.

Remarks on this clone: Mismatch with germline at one junction end may stem from a read error. This chain uses TRBV3-1 (or the pseudogene TRBV3-2) with TRBJ2-6; TRBD1 matches 7 bases. This CDR3 spans 18 amino acids. Germline values: CDR1 LGHDT, CDR2 YNNKEL (reference sequence). The CDR3: CASTQIGKGGDWANVLTF. The CDR3 nucleotides read TGTGCCAGCACCCAAATAGGGAAAGGGGGCGATTGGGCCAACGTCCTGACTTTC.

This clone was seen only a few times. The chain has TRBV14 and TRBJ2-1; TRBD2 matches at 8 bases. V lost 1 base to trimming and J lost 9 bases; unmatched junction nucleotides: 11. This CDR3 is built from 16 residues. CDR1 is SGHDN, CDR2 FVKESK, per germline. CDR3 in DNA: TGTGCCAGCAGCCAAGGGACTAGCTTGACAAGGGGTGAGCAGTTCTTC. Translating it yields CASSQGTSLTRGEQFF.

The V and J genes are TRBV28 and TRBJ2-5, with TRBD2 identical over 9 bases. The CDR3 is 15 amino acids. The J segment lost 7 bases and the V segment lost 5 bases, leaving 11 bases of the junction unmatched. In germline, CDR1 is MDHEN, CDR2 SYDVKM. The chain's CDR3 is CASSTSLAGASTQYF. DNA for the CDR3: TGTGCCAGCAGTACCTCACTAGCGGGCGCATCGACCCAGTACTTC.

The chain joins TRBV19 to TRBJ1-2; TRBD1 might be the D (5 bases). Germline V gives CDR1 LNHDA, CDR2 SQIVND (reference sequence). The CDR3 runs 15 residues. Trimming shortened V by 5 bases and J by 8 bases, and 21 bases separated the two germline ends. CDR3 nucleotide sequence: TGTGCCAGTAGTGCGACAGCTAAAAGGGTCTTGGGCTACACCTTC. Its protein product is CASSATAKRVLGYTF.

Only one count was recorded for this clone. In DNA, the CDR3 is TGTGCCAGCAGCTTGGGTCGGGTCAGGAGGAATGAGCAGTTCTTC. This translates into CASSLGRVRRNEQFF. The rearrangement links TRBV5-6 to TRBJ2-1; TRBD2 is a possible D gene (5 bases). Germline V gene lookup returns CDR1 SGHDT and CDR2 YYEEEE. V dropped 0 bases and J dropped 7 bases, with 14 bases sitting between them. The CDR3 runs to 15 residues.

CDR3 region: CASSLEPTGASYGYTF. In DNA, the CDR3 is TGTGCCAGCAGTCTTGAACCGACAGGGGCGTCCTATGGCTACACCTTC. The rearrangement uses TRBV28 and TRBJ1-2, with 8 bases identical to TRBD1. The CDR3 is 16 amino acids. The J segment lost 4 bases and the V segment lost 5 bases, leaving 12 bases of the junction unmatched. CDR1 and CDR2 from the germline V gene are MDHEN and SYDVKM.

The J gene is TRBJ1-1, the V gene TRBV29-1; the match to TRBD1 covers 8 bases. This CDR3 region has 13 residues. V lost 7 bases to trimming and J lost 5 bases; unmatched junction nucleotides: 9. Looked up from germline, CDR1 is SQVTM and CDR2 is ANQGSEA. CDR3 in DNA: TGCAGCGCCTCACCTACAGGGGGGACTGAAGCTTTCTTT. It is translated as CSASPTGGTEAFF.

The chain has TRBV7-2 and TRBJ2-2; D ambiguous. The germline V gene has CDR1 SGHTA and CDR2 FQGNSA. The CDR3 contains 13 residues. With 4 bases removed from V and 3 bases from J, the gap between germline ends came to 6 bases. The CDR3 DNA is TGTGCCAGCAGCTGGTCGGACACCGGGGAGCTGTTTTTT. Protein product: CASSWSDTGELFF.

The chain is built from TRBV7-2 and TRBJ2-7; TRBD2 might be the D (6 bases). V lost 5 bases to trimming and J lost 2 bases, with 13 bases between them. From germline, CDR1 is SGHTA and CDR2 FQGNSA. The CDR3 totals 14 residues. CDR3: CASSESPGAYEQYF. The CDR3 DNA is TGTGCCAGCAGCGAAAGCCCGGGAGCCTACGAGCAGTACTTC.

The chain has TRBV5-1 and TRBJ2-3, with D possibly TRBD2 on 6 matching bases. V lost 4 bases, J lost 0 bases, and 9 bases lay in between. The CDR3 contains 14 residues. In germline, CDR1 is SGHRS, CDR2 YFSETQ. For the CDR3, the DNA is TGCGCCAGCAGCCCTGGGACTAGCACAGATACGCAGTATTTT. Protein sequence: CASSPGTSTDTQYF.

In its sample, this clone was seen once. The chain employs TRBV6-6 and TRBJ1-3, with D maybe TRBD1 (6 bases). V lost 6 bases to trimming and J lost 0 bases, with 15 bases between them. Germline V CDR1 and CDR2: MNHNY, SVGAGI (reference sequence). The CDR3 sequence is 16 residues long. In DNA form, the CDR3 reads TGTGCCAGCAGGCCCCGGGGGGCGGACTCTGGAAACACCATATATTTT. It encodes CASRPRGADSGNTIYF.

This chain uses TRBV6-1 with TRBJ1-1; tentatively, D is TRBD1 (6 bases). Looked up from germline, CDR1 is MNHNS and CDR2 is SASEGT. The CDR3 is 16 amino acids. Trimming pared 2 bases from V and 4 bases from J, leaving 17 bases between. DNA of the CDR3: TGTGCCAGCAGTGAAATCGTTCAGTCGACAGGCACTGAAGCTTTCTTT. This gives the protein CASSEIVQSTGTEAFF.

The chain joins TRBV15 to TRBJ2-5, with a weak D call TRBD2 (6 bases). V shed 0 bases and J shed 5 bases, with 10 bases lying between them. The CDR3 contains 14 residues. Germline lookup yields CDR1 LNHNV and CDR2 YYDKDF (reference sequence). As DNA, the CDR3 is TGTGCCACCAGCAGAGATTGGCGGGGTGAGACCCAGTACTTC. Its translation is CATSRDWRGETQYF.

J is TRBJ2-7 and V is TRBV11-2; 8 positions match TRBD2. CDR3 size: 15 residues. Germline lookup yields CDR1 SGHAT and CDR2 FQNNGV. V was pared by 3 bases and J by 4 bases, with 8 bases of the junction left unmatched. The CDR3 DNA reads TGTGCCAGCAGCTTTCTGGCGGGAGGATTATACGAGCAGTACTTC. Protein: CASSFLAGGLYEQYF.

The chain links TRBV5-1 to TRBJ2-3; 8 bases are shared with TRBD2. Germline CDR1 reads SGHRS; CDR2 reads YFSETQ. The CDR3 is made up of 16 amino acids. J gave up 0 bases and V 5 bases, and 8 bases lay outside the gene matches. The CDR3 nucleotides read TGCGCCAGCAGAGATATAGCGGGGTCTAGCACAGATACGCAGTATTTT. Residues: CASRDIAGSSTDTQYF.

This rearrangement joins TRBV24-1 to TRBJ2-2; TRBD2 aligns across 15 bases. The CDR3 is 18 residues long. The ends lost 0 bases at V and 4 bases at J; junction bases unmatched: 2. Germline assignment: CDR1 KGHDR and CDR2 SFDVKD. The CDR3 nucleotides read TGTGCCACCAGTGATTTGGGACTAGCGGGAGGGAGCACCGGGGAGCTGTTTTTT. Protein sequence: CATSDLGLAGGSTGELFF.